The 23 T cell receptor beta chains given below trace back to one sample, sequenced in a study of long-term antiretroviral therapy in people with HIV. Investigators performed immunoSEQ version v3.0 at survey level. Sequencing used immunoSEQ multiplex PCR; TCRdb keeps in-frame clones, though not all of them. The sample records under 50,000 clones, around 85% being singletons. The material sequenced was unsorted PBMCs, taken 3.1 years after starting antiretroviral therapy. Source of these receptors: a woman aged 45-65 years with HIV.

The V call is TRBV5-8, the J call TRBJ1-6; 9 bases map to TRBD1. CDR1 and CDR2 from the germline V gene are SGHTS and YDEGEE. Germline trimming cut 5 bases from V and 5 bases from J; bases unmatched to any gene: 5. CDR3 length: 15 amino acids. CDR3 sequence (DNA): TGTGCCAGCAGGCAGACAGGGGGGCATAATTCACCCCTCCACTTT. It specifies CASRQTGGHNSPLHF.

The V gene is TRBV29-1, the J gene TRBJ2-2; tentative D call: TRBD1 (5 bases). V lost 5 bases, J lost 7 bases, and 8 bases lay in between. The CDR3 has 11 amino acids. Germline V gene lookup returns CDR1 SQVTM and CDR2 ANQGSEA. In DNA form, the CDR3 reads TGCAGCGTTCAGGGCGTCGGGGAGCTGTTTTTT. Translating gives CSVQGVGELFF.

The V and J genes are TRBV7-9 and TRBJ2-1; D unclear. Trimming left V 4 bases short and J 7 bases short, with 8 bases between. This CDR3 is built from 12 residues. The germline gives CDR1 SEHNR, CDR2 FQNEAQ (reference sequence). The CDR3 spells CASSSQLNEQFF. The CDR3 bases are TGTGCCAGCAGCTCGCAGCTTAATGAGCAGTTCTTC.

The chain couples TRBV6-5 to TRBJ2-7; D is possibly TRBD1 (5 bases). The germline CDR1 and CDR2 sequences are MNHEY and SVGAGI. The CDR3 contains 13 residues. Deletions cut 4 bases from V and 3 bases from J, with 10 bases between. The CDR3 sequence: CASSLDSRYEQYF. The CDR3 DNA is TGTGCCAGCAGTTTAGACAGCCGCTACGAGCAGTACTTC.

This chain links TRBV4-1 with TRBJ1-2, with TRBD1 matching over 10 bases. The CDR3 totals 20 residues. The germline V gene has CDR1 MGHRA and CDR2 YSYEKL. Unmatched junction bases numbered 20, after V lost 3 bases and J lost 4 bases. The DNA for the CDR3 is TGCGCCAGCAGCCACACCGCTACCGGTGACCGACAGGGGGCGGCCTATGGCTACACCTTC. This codes for CASSHTATGDRQGAAYGYTF.

The chain combines TRBV19 with TRBJ1-5, with TRBD1 matching 7 bases. Germline V gene lookup returns CDR1 LNHDA and CDR2 SQIVND (reference sequence). Trimming took 6 bases from V and 7 from J; bases not matched to a gene: 6. The CDR3 contains 13 residues. CDR3 amino acids: CASRRQGDQPQHF. Here the CDR3 DNA reads TGTGCCAGTAGACGACAGGGAGACCAGCCCCAGCATTTT.

V and J are TRBV7-6 and TRBJ2-4; TRBD1 matches 9 bases. V shed 5 bases, J shed 0 bases, and the junction held 2 bases outside the gene matches. This CDR3 is 15 amino acids long. CDR1 and CDR2 from the germline V gene are SGHVS and FNYEAQ. CDR3 nucleotides: TGTGCCAGCAGCGCGGGACAGGGAGCCAAAAACATTCAGTACTTC. It encodes CASSAGQGAKNIQYF.

This chain connects TRBV10-2 to TRBJ1-5, with D perhaps matching TRBD1 (5 bases). Per germline, CDR1 WSHSY and CDR2 SAAADI. The CDR3 spans 14 residues. Trimming took 3 bases from V and 4 from J, leaving 10 bases between them. CDR3 coding DNA: TGCGCCAGCAGTGAAGTACAGGTAAATCAGCCCCAGCATTTT. This gives the protein CASSEVQVNQPQHF.

The chain couples TRBV7-3 to TRBJ2-1, with 10 bases that match TRBD2. CDR3 size: 15 residues. V shed 0 bases, J shed 7 bases, and the junction held 3 bases outside the gene matches. Germline V gene lookup returns CDR1 SGHTA and CDR2 FQGTGA. CDR3 residues: CASSLTSGGWNEQFF. In DNA form, the CDR3 reads TGTGCCAGCAGCTTAACTAGCGGGGGGTGGAATGAGCAGTTCTTC.

This clone occurred a few times. This sequence joins TRBV6-1 and TRBJ1-5; D may be TRBD1 (5 bases). The CDR3 spans 16 residues. The germline gives CDR1 MNHNS, CDR2 SASEGT. V lost 3 bases and J lost 2, with 14 bases in between. The CDR3 spells CASSEAIGGGNQPQHF. The CDR3 bases are TGTGCCAGCAGTGAGGCTATTGGGGGGGGCAATCAGCCCCAGCATTTT.

The V and J genes are TRBV2 and TRBJ1-1; a weak D match, TRBD1 (5 bases). Germline V gene sequence: CDR1 SNHLY, CDR2 FYNNEI. The CDR3 is made up of 13 amino acids. Trimming removed 4 bases from V and 5 bases from J, with 11 bases in between. CDR3 residues: CASSVLGGTEAFF. In DNA form, the CDR3 reads TGTGCCAGCAGTGTTTTGGGGGGGACTGAAGCTTTCTTT.

The genes are TRBV30 and TRBJ2-3; 9 nucleotides agree with TRBD2. The germline gives CDR1 GTSNPN, CDR2 SVGIG (reference sequence). The CDR3 runs to 15 residues. Germline trimming cut 5 bases from V and 2 bases from J; bases unmatched to any gene: 8. The CDR3 nucleotides read TGTGCCTGGTCTGGCGGGGGGGCGACCACAGATACGCAGTATTTT. This encodes CAWSGGGATTDTQYF.

CDR3 loop: CASSHGQGWTDTQYF. The CDR3 DNA reads TGCGCCAGCAGCCACGGACAGGGTTGGACAGATACGCAGTATTTT. The J gene is TRBJ2-3, the V gene TRBV4-3, with 8 positions matching TRBD1. Germline CDR1 is LGHNA and CDR2 is YSLEER. CDR3 length: 15 amino acids. The V segment lost 3 bases and the J segment 3 bases; nucleotides outside the gene matches: 5.

The genes are TRBV6-4 and TRBJ1-6; possibly TRBD1 for D (5 bases). CDR1 is MRHNA, CDR2 SNTAGT, per germline. This CDR3 is 13 amino acids long. The V end lost 6 bases, the J end lost 8 bases, and 11 bases lay between the germline ends. CDR3 bases: TGTGCCAGCAGCAGGGAAATCGATTCACCCCTCCACTTT. Translation: CASSREIDSPLHF.

The chain combines TRBV29-1 with TRBJ1-1; tentative D call: TRBD1 (5 bases). From germline, CDR1 is SQVTM and CDR2 ANQGSEA. Trimming left V 5 bases short and J 3 bases short, with 13 bases between. The CDR3 is 13 amino acids. CDR3 coding DNA: TGCAGCGTTATGGTGGGGCTGGACACTGAAGCTTTCTTT. Residues: CSVMVGLDTEAFF. Filled out from reference TRBV29-1 and TRBJ1-1, the complete variable domain reads SAVISQKPSRDICQRGTSLTIQCQVDSQVTMMFWYRQQPGQSLTLIATANQGSEATYESGFVIDKFPISRPNLTFSTLTVSNMSPEDSSIYLCSVMVGLDTEAFFGQGTRLTVV.

The CDR3 is CAISESFSRGVNTQYF. CDR3 in DNA: TGTGCCATCAGTGAGTCTTTTTCCAGGGGCGTAAATACGCAGTATTTT. The chain links TRBV10-3 to TRBJ2-3; the D gene is possibly TRBD1 (6 bases). This CDR3 has 16 residues. Trimming took 0 bases from V and 7 from J, leaving 17 bases between them. Germline V CDR1 and CDR2: ENHRY, SYGVKD.

V gene TRBV11-3 combines with J gene TRBJ1-2, with 8 bases lining up with TRBD1. The CDR3 sequence is 15 residues long. Germline trimming cut 0 bases from V and 0 bases from J; bases unmatched to any gene: 0. Germline lookup yields CDR1 SGHNT and CDR2 YENEEA. CDR3 in amino acids: CASSLEQGANYGYTF. In nucleotides, the CDR3 is TGTGCCAGCAGCTTAGAACAGGGGGCTAACTATGGCTACACCTTC. Full variable domain (outside the CDR3, taken from reference TRBV11-3 and TRBJ1-2): EAGVVQSPRYKIIEKKQPVAFWCNPISGHNTLYWYLQNLGQGPELLIRYENEEAVDDSQLPKDRFSAERLKGVDSTLKIQPAELGDSAVYLCASSLEQGANYGYTFGSGTRLTVV.

The chain has TRBV30 and TRBJ2-7, with 8 bases identical to TRBD1. V was clipped by 2 bases and J by 6 bases; unmatched bases: 6. Germline V gene data show CDR1 as GTSNPN and CDR2 as SVGIG (reference sequence). The length of the CDR3 is 13 residues. The CDR3 DNA reads as TGTGCCTGGAGTCAGGGGGCGCGGAGCGAGCAGTACTTC. It specifies CAWSQGARSEQYF.

This chain's CDR3 is CASSLVAAAPDTQYF. In DNA form, the CDR3 reads TGTGCCAGCAGTTTGGTCGCGGCCGCCCCAGATACGCAGTATTTT. The rearrangement joins TRBV27 to TRBJ2-3; no clear D gene. The ends were cut back, 3 bases at V and 4 bases at J, with 14 bases in the middle. The CDR3 sequence is 15 residues long. Germline V gene data show CDR1 as MNHEY and CDR2 as SMNVEV (reference sequence).

The V gene is TRBV9, the J gene TRBJ2-3; 7 positions agree with TRBD1. Unmatched junction bases numbered 2, after V lost 3 bases and J lost 1 base. In germline, CDR1 is SGDLS, CDR2 YYNGEE. CDR3 size: 14 residues. This CDR3 reads CASSAQGRTDTQYF. CDR3 nucleotides: TGTGCCAGCAGCGCACAGGGGCGCACAGATACGCAGTATTTT.

V is TRBV7-8 and J is TRBJ1-2, with 9 bases fitting TRBD1. CDR1 and CDR2 from the germline V gene are SGHVS and FQNEAQ. J gave up 7 bases and V 4 bases, and 10 bases lay outside the gene matches. There are 15 residues in the CDR3. The chain's CDR3 is CASSSTTGGGLGYTF. DNA of the CDR3: TGTGCCAGCAGCTCCACGACAGGGGGAGGACTTGGCTACACCTTC. The full variable domain, in which reference TRBV7-8 and TRBJ1-2 provide the parts outside the CDR3, is GAGVSQSPRYKVAKRGQDVALRCDPISGHVSLFWYQQALGQGPEFLTYFQNEAQLDKSGLPSDRFFAERPEGSVSTLKIQRTQQEDSAVYLCASSSTTGGGLGYTFGSGTRLTVV.

For the CDR3, the DNA is TGTGCCAGCAGCCCGGGACCTGGGGATGGCTACACCTTC. Translating gives CASSPGPGDGYTF. This chain connects TRBV7-2 to TRBJ1-2; maybe TRBD1 (5 bases). The germline gives CDR1 SGHTA, CDR2 FQGNSA. Trimming removed 5 bases at V and 6 bases at J, with 13 bases between. The CDR3 has 13 residues.

The J gene is TRBJ1-5, the V gene TRBV6-6; 8 bases are shared with TRBD1. CDR1 and CDR2 (germline): MNHNY, SVGAGI (reference sequence). The CDR3 consists of 15 residues. The V and J ends lost 6 bases and 6 bases, in that order; junction bases with no gene match: 10. The CDR3 DNA reads as TGTGCCAGCAGCCTGGACAGGGCGGTAGGTCAGCCCCAGCATTTT. Translation gives CASSLDRAVGQPQHF.